This record concerns one T cell receptor beta chain sequence. What it binds is not known. The data were produced by immunoSEQ multiplex PCR, yet TCRdb's version contains in-frame clones alone and is incomplete. This repertoire shows about 99,000 clones, approximately 90% found once; its top ten account for around 3.1%. The CDR3 runs to 15 residues. V shed 4 bases, J shed 7 bases, and the junction held 12 bases outside the gene matches. Germline CDR1 reads SGDLS; CDR2 reads YYNGEE. This entry comes from a study of T cell responses to AZD1222 COVID-19 vaccine. Whole-study context: Both about-4-week and about-12-week second-dose recipients were combined.

Points from the study as a whole: The study sampled repertoires only after the peak T cell response.

J is TRBJ1-2 and V is TRBV9, with 8 bases that match TRBD1. This sequence was found in an adult in good health. Sequencing was performed on peripheral blood, taken on day 0 of AZD1222 vaccination. This CDR3 reads CASSPQTGESTGYTF. CDR3 nucleotides: TGTGCCAGCAGCCCCCAGACAGGGGAATCGACTGGCTACACCTTC. Variable domain in full (rest from reference TRBV9 and TRBJ1-2): DSGVTQTPKHLITATGQRVTLRCSPRSGDLSVYWYQQSLDQGLQFLIQYYNGEERAKGNILERFSAQQFPDLHSELNLSSLELGDSALYFCASSPQTGESTGYTFGSGTRLTVV.